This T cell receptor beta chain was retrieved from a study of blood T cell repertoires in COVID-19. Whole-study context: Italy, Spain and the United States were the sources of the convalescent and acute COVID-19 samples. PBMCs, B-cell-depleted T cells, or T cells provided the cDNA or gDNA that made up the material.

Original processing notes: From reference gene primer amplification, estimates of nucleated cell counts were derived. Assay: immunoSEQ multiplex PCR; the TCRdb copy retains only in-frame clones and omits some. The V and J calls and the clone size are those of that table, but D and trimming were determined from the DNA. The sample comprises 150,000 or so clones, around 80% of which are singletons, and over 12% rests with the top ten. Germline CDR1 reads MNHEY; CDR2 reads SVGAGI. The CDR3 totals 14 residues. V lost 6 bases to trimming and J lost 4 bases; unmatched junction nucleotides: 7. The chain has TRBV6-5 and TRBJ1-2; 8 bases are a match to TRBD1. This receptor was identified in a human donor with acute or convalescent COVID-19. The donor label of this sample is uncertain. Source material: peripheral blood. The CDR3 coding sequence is TGTGCCAGCAGCCCCCGACAGGGGTTCTATGGCTACACCTTC. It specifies CASSPRQGFYGYTF.